A selection of T cell receptor beta chains follows, all from one sample in a study of blood T cell repertoires in COVID-19. Profiled with immunoSEQ multiplex PCR; TCRdb holds only in-frame clones, not every one. The sample holds under 80,000 clones; around four fifths are singletons and the top ten take 5% to 6.5%. The source material was peripheral blood. The receptors stem from a man between 70 and 80 years old with acute or convalescent COVID-19. CDR3s include the opening cysteine and the closing phenylalanine or tryptophan. The D gene is left open where the match is weak. Not every row has a clone size; where given, it reads once, few, many or a size class.

TRBJ2-3,TRBD2,few,TRBV20-1,CSASPAGGTDTQYF,TGCAGTGCTAGTCCAGCGGGGGGCACAGATACGCAGTATTTT
TRBJ2-6,NA,NA,TRBV3-1/TRBV3-2,CASTRQASSGANVLTF,TGTGCCAGCACCCGACAGGCTAGCTCTGGGGCCAACGTCCTGACTTTC
TRBJ2-7,TRBD1,NA,TRBV10-3,CAIRNDRGESYEQYF,TGTGCCATCAGGAATGACAGGGGTGAGAGCTACGAGCAGTACTTC
TRBJ1-4,TRBD1,once,TRBV19,CASRKVQGPGREKLFF,TGTGCCAGTAGAAAAGTACAGGGGCCTGGCCGGGAAAAACTGTTTTTT
TRBJ2-6,TRBD1,NA,TRBV6-1,CASREQGATSGANVLTF,TGTGCCAGCAGGGAACAGGGGGCCACATCTGGGGCCAACGTCCTGACTTTC
TRBJ2-3,TRBD2,NA,TRBV7-3,CASSLKARLTSGGSIDTDTQYF,TGTGCCAGCAGCTTAAAAGCCCGACTCACTAGCGGGGGGTCCATAGACACAGATACGCAGTATTTT
TRBJ2-2,NA,NA,TRBV18,CASSPSRPGTGELFF,TGTGCCAGCTCACCATCGCGCCCGGGCACCGGGGAGCTGTTTTTT
TRBJ2-5,TRBD2,NA,TRBV19,CASTPWGGQETQYF,TGTGCCAGTACCCCCTGGGGGGGGCAAGAGACCCAGTACTTC
TRBJ2-5,NA,NA,TRBV13,CASSPHGGQETQYF,TGTGCCAGCAGCCCACACGGGGGCCAAGAGACCCAGTACTTC
TRBJ2-7,NA,NA,TRBV29-1,CSVEGRDGSPPYEQYF,TGCAGCGTTGAAGGCAGGGATGGCTCCCCCCCCTACGAGCAGTACTTC
TRBJ1-5,NA,NA,TRBV5-1,CASSLEGRGEEPQHF,TGCGCCAGCAGCTTGGAGGGCAGGGGAGAAGAGCCCCAGCATTTT
TRBJ2-5,NA,NA,TRBV18,CASSPFRDRGETQYF,TGTGCCAGCTCACCATTCCGAGACAGAGGAGAGACCCAGTACTTC
TRBJ1-1,NA,once,TRBV2,CASSVPGHMNTEAFF,TGTGCCAGCAGTGTACCGGGACACATGAACACTGAAGCTTTCTTT
TRBJ1-5,TRBD1,NA,TRBV4-1,CASSQARTGNQPQHF,TGCGCCAGCAGCCAAGCCCGGACAGGGAATCAGCCCCAGCATTTT
TRBJ2-2,TRBD1,NA,TRBV5-1,CASSAEGYGTGVAGELFF,TGCGCCAGCAGCGCAGAGGGCTATGGGACAGGGGTCGCCGGGGAGCTGTTTTTT
TRBJ2-5,TRBD1,NA,TRBV27,CASSGGQELQETQYF,TGTGCCAGCAGCGGGGGACAGGAACTCCAAGAGACCCAGTACTTC
TRBJ2-1,TRBD2,NA,TRBV6-2/TRBV6-3,CASSYRGGGAQNEQFF,TGTGCCAGCAGTTACCGCGGCGGGGGGGCCCAAAATGAGCAGTTCTTC
TRBJ1-5,NA,few,TRBV18,CASSPERGDQPQHF,TGTGCCAGCTCACCAGAGCGCGGAGATCAGCCCCAGCATTTT
TRBJ2-7,NA,NA,TRBV12-3/TRBV12-4,CASSLNYEQYF,TGTGCCAGCAGTCTTAACTACGAGCAGTACTTC
TRBJ2-5,TRBD1,NA,TRBV5-1,CASGLRTGRKETQYF,TGCGCCAGCGGACTACGGACAGGGAGGAAAGAGACCCAGTACTTC
TRBJ1-1,NA,NA,TRBV4-1,CASSQEVGREAFF,TGCGCCAGCAGCCAAGAGGTTGGCAGAGAAGCTTTCTTT
TRBJ2-5,NA,few,TRBV12-3/TRBV12-4,CASRGAETQYF,TGTGCCAGCAGGGGAGCGGAGACCCAGTACTTC
TRBJ1-2,NA,NA,TRBV5-1,CASSLDQGIGGYTF,TGCGCCAGCAGCTTGGATCAGGGGATAGGAGGCTACACCTTC
TRBJ1-2,NA,NA,TRBV9,CASGQEDYGYTF,TGTGCCAGCGGTCAGGAGGACTATGGCTACACCTTC
TRBJ2-2,NA,once,TRBV13,CASSPRGLGELFF,TGTGCCAGCAGCCCCAGGGGTCTCGGGGAGCTGTTTTTT
TRBJ2-7,NA,NA,TRBV6-5,CASSPTGPYEQYF,TGTGCCAGCAGCCCGACAGGACCATACGAGCAGTACTTC
TRBJ1-3,NA,NA,TRBV9,CASSVRDTSSGNTIYF,TGTGCCAGCAGCGTACGGGACACCAGCTCTGGAAACACCATATATTTT
TRBJ1-2,NA,NA,TRBV2,CASSDQGIYGYTF,TGTGCCAGCAGTGATCAGGGCATCTATGGCTACACCTTC
TRBJ2-5,NA,NA,TRBV2,CASRPRETQYF,TGTGCCAGCAGACCCCGGGAGACCCAGTACTTC
TRBJ1-5,TRBD1,NA,TRBV5-8,CASSSGDRDQPQHF,TGTGCCAGCAGCAGCGGGGACAGGGATCAGCCCCAGCATTTT
TRBJ2-3,TRBD2,NA,TRBV7-2,CASSPLGGGARADTQYF,TGTGCCAGCAGCCCTCTCGGCGGGGGGGCCCGCGCAGATACGCAGTATTTT
TRBJ1-3,TRBD1,NA,TRBV2,CASSRQGSPGNTIYF,TGTGCCAGCAGCAGACAGGGCTCTCCTGGAAACACCATATATTTT
TRBJ2-2,TRBD2,NA,TRBV19,CASSKTGTRMFAGELFF,TGTGCCAGTAGTAAGACCGGGACTAGAATGTTTGCCGGGGAGCTGTTTTTT
TRBJ1-2,TRBD1,few,TRBV10-3,CATAETGGDGYTF,TGTGCCACCGCGGAAACAGGGGGCGATGGCTACACCTTC
TRBJ2-3,NA,NA,TRBV2,CASSETSSTDTQYF,TGTGCCAGCAGTGAAACTAGCTCCACAGATACGCAGTATTTT
TRBJ2-3,NA,few,TRBV5-5,CASSFSYSTDTQYF,TGTGCCAGCAGCTTCTCCTATAGCACAGATACGCAGTATTTT
TRBJ2-1,TRBD1,NA,TRBV6-2/TRBV6-3,CASSYGQGDSNEQFF,TGTGCCAGCAGTTACGGACAGGGGGACAGCAATGAGCAGTTCTTC
TRBJ1-2,NA,few,TRBV5-5,CASSFDGNYGYTF,TGTGCCAGCAGCTTCGACGGGAACTATGGCTACACCTTC
TRBJ1-1,TRBD1,NA,TRBV11-2,CASSYPGQGATEAFF,TGTGCCAGCAGCTACCCGGGACAGGGGGCAACTGAAGCTTTCTTT
TRBJ2-1,NA,NA,TRBV12-5,CASGLVVLGGAEQFF,TGTGCTAGTGGTTTGGTAGTTTTAGGGGGTGCTGAGCAGTTCTTC
TRBJ2-1,TRBD1,NA,TRBV7-7,CASSPGTGAYNEQFF,TGTGCTAGCAGCCCCGGGACAGGCGCATACAATGAGCAGTTCTTC
TRBJ2-5,NA,NA,TRBV5-1,CASSDGQGTQETQYF,TGCGCCAGCAGCGACGGGCAGGGCACCCAAGAGACCCAGTACTTC
TRBJ2-5,NA,NA,TRBV7-3,CASSFPGEKETQYF,TGTGCCAGCAGCTTCCCGGGAGAAAAAGAGACCCAGTACTTC
TRBJ1-2,NA,NA,TRBV19,CASSIADYGYTF,TGTGCCAGTAGTATTGCAGATTATGGCTACACCTTC
TRBJ1-2,NA,NA,TRBV4-2,CASSQDAVYGYTF,TGTGCCAGCAGCCAAGATGCAGTCTATGGCTACACCTTC
TRBJ2-7,NA,few,TRBV27,CASSFSGSYEQYF,TGTGCCAGCAGTTTCTCCGGCTCCTACGAGCAGTACTTC
TRBJ2-7,NA,NA,TRBV5-1,CASSRGEGGEQYF,TGCGCCAGCAGCCGTGGGGAGGGGGGCGAGCAGTACTTC
TRBJ2-3,NA,NA,TRBV5-1,CASSLRADTQYF,TGCGCCAGCAGCTTACGCGCAGATACGCAGTATTTT
TRBJ1-3,TRBD1,few,TRBV5-4,CASSSLQGEDTIYF,TGTGCCAGCAGCTCTCTACAGGGGGAGGACACCATATATTTT
TRBJ1-1,NA,once,TRBV18,CASSQGVDTEAFF,TGTGCCAGCTCACAGGGGGTGGACACTGAAGCTTTCTTT
TRBJ2-5,TRBD1,NA,TRBV5-1,CASSLGQGGHETQYF,TGCGCCAGCAGCTTGGGACAGGGGGGACATGAGACCCAGTACTTC
TRBJ2-2,NA,NA,TRBV19,CASSLRQYTGELFF,TGTGCCAGTAGTTTGAGACAGTACACCGGGGAGCTGTTTTTT
TRBJ2-2,NA,NA,TRBV19,CASTPRRAGELFF,TGTGCCAGTACCCCTAGGAGGGCCGGGGAGCTGTTTTTT
TRBJ1-4,TRBD1,NA,TRBV7-2,CASSSTGVEKLFF,TGTGCCAGCAGCTCGACAGGGGTTGAAAAACTGTTTTTT
TRBJ1-2,TRBD1,NA,TRBV9,CASSVRQGDYGYTF,TGTGCCAGCAGCGTCCGACAGGGTGACTATGGCTACACCTTC
TRBJ2-3,NA,NA,TRBV7-2,CASSLDSSGTDTQYF,TGTGCCAGCAGCTTAGACAGTAGCGGCACAGATACGCAGTATTTT
TRBJ2-2,TRBD2,NA,TRBV7-2,CASSLEGSGGAPGELFF,TGTGCCAGCAGCTTAGAGGGGAGCGGGGGGGCCCCCGGGGAGCTGTTTTTT
TRBJ2-5,NA,many,TRBV7-7,CASSRRPGIGFETQYF,TGTGCTAGCAGCCGACGGCCGGGGATTGGTTTCGAGACCCAGTACTTC
TRBJ2-7,TRBD1,once,TRBV2,CASIGTGGFYEQYF,TGTGCCAGCATCGGGACAGGGGGGTTCTACGAGCAGTACTTC
TRBJ2-3,TRBD1,NA,TRBV5-5,CASSLRGLTDTQYF,TGTGCCAGCAGCTTGAGGGGGCTCACAGATACGCAGTATTTT